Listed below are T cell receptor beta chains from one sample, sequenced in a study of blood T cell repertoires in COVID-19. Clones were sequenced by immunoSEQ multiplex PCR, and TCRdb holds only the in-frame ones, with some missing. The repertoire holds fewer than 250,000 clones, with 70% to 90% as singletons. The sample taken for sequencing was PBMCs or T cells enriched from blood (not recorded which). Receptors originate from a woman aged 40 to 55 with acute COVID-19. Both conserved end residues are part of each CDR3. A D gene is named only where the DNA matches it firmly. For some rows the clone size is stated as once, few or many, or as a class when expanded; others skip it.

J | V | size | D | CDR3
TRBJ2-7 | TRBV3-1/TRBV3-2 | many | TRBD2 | CASSQGSGGTYEQYF
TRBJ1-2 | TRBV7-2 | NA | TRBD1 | CASSSTGSYGYTF
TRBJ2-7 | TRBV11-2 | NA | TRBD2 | CASSPGGAGWGEQYF
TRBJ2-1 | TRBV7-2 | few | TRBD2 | CASSLKLASGYNEQFF
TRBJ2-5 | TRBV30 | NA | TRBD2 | CAWSSGGGQETQYF
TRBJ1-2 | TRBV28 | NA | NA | CASSLLNYGYTF
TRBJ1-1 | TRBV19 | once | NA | CASRRQGPTEAFF
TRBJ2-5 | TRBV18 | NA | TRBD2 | CASSPNSGSEGETQYF
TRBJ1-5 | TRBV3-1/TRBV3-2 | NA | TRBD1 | CASSPTGGTGYNQPQHF
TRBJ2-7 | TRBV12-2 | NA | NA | CASRSGSRRAGEDEQYF